This T cell receptor beta chain was identified during a study of cytomegalovirus exposure and HLA in healthy donors. Trimming cost V 3 bases and J 2 bases, with 10 bases left between them. The CDR3 length is 14 residues. Germline V CDR1 and CDR2: MNHEY, SMNVEV (reference sequence). General study results and limits: Reportedly, HLA-A and HLA-B alleles of most subjects were accurately predicted from TCR beta. Some TCR beta chains (roughly 160 of them) were listed as cytomegalovirus-associated.

As for this clone: The antigen is not known.

Healthy bone marrow donors made up the donor group. The PCR was carried out with 60 Vbeta primers and 13 Jbeta primers. Only in-frame clones appear in the TCRdb table, and some are missing; sequencing was by immunoSEQ multiplex PCR. The sample consists of some 120,000 clones, approximately 70% of them appearing once. What was sequenced was PBMCs. The V call is TRBV27, the J call TRBJ1-2; no reliable D call. This clonotype originated in a woman aged 40 to 49 in good health and CMV-seropositive. The CDR3 region has the DNA TGTGCCAGCAGTTTCGGGGAGGGAAACTATGGCTACACCTTC. It yields the protein CASSFGEGNYGYTF.